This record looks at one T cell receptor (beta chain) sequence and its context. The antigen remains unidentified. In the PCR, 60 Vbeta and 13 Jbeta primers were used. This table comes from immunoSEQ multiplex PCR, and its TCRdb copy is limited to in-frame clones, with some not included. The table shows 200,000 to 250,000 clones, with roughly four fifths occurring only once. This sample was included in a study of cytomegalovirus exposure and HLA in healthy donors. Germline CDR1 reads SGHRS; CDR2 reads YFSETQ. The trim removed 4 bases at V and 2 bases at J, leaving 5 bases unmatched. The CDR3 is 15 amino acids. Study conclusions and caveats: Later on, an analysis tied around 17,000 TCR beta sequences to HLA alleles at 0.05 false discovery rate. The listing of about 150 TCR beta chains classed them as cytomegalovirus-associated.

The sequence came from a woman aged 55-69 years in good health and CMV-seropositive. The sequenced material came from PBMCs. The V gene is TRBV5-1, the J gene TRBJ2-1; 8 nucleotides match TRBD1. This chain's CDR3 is CASSPQTGAYNEQFF. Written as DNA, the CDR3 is TGCGCCAGCAGCCCTCAGACAGGGGCCTACAATGAGCAGTTCTTC.